The present T cell receptor (beta chain) was sequenced within a study of cytomegalovirus exposure and HLA in healthy donors. The CDR3 length is 13 residues. CDR1 and CDR2 from the germline V gene are MDHEN and SYDVKM. V was cut by 10 bases and J by 3 bases, with 15 bases left in between. Both 60 Vbeta primers and 13 Jbeta primers went into the PCR. The method was immunoSEQ multiplex PCR; TCRdb's version includes in-frame clones alone and lacks a portion of them. The table includes about 150,000 clones, around four fifths detected once. The chain has TRBV28 and TRBJ1-2, with D perhaps matching TRBD1 (6 bases). The clonotype was recovered from a boy between 2 and 10 years old in good health and CMV-seronegative. Sequencing was performed on PBMCs. The CDR3 region has the DNA TGTGCCACCCTCACAGGGCATGACTATGGCTACACCTTC. This encodes CATLTGHDYGYTF.